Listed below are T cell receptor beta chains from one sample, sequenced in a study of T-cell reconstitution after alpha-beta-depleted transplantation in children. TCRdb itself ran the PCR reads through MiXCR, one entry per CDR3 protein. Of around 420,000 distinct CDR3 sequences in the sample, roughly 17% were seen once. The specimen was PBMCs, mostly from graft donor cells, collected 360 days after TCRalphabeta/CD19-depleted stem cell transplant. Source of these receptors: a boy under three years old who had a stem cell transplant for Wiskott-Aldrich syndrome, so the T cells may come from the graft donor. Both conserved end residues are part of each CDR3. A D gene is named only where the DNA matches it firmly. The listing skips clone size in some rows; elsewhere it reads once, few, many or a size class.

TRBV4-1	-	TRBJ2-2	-	TGCGCCAGCAGCCTGGGGGGACAGCTTGACGGGGAGCTGTTTTTT	CASSLGGQLDGELFF
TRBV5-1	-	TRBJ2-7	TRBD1	TGCGCCAGCAGCCACTACAGGGGTAGAAGCTACGAGCAGTACTTC	CASSHYRGRSYEQYF
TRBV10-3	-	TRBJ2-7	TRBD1	TGTGCGACACAGGGGGCCTACGAGCAGTACTTC	CATQGAYEQYF
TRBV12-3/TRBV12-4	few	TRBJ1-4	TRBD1	TGTGCCAGCAGTATCGGACAGGGGTGGGATGAAAAACTGTTTTTT	CASSIGQGWDEKLFF
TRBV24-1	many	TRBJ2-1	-	TGTGCCACCCTCGACAATTACAATGAGCAGTTCTTC	CATLDNYNEQFF
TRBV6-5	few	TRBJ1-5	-	TGTGCCAGCAGTTACCCCGAGGCGGGTCAGCCCCAGCATTTT	CASSYPEAGQPQHF
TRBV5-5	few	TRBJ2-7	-	TGTGCCAGCAGCTCCGACCTCCAGGGCGCCTACGAGCAGTACTTC	CASSSDLQGAYEQYF
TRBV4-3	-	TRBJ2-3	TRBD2	TGCGCCAGCAGCCAAGTCGAGCGGGGAACCACAGATACGCAGTATTTT	CASSQVERGTTDTQYF
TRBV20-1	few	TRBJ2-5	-	TGCAGTGCCCAACCGAGAATGTACCAAGAGACCCAGTACTTC	CSAQPRMYQETQYF
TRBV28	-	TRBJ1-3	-	TGTGCCAGCAGTTTCGGTCTGGGGAGAGGAAACACCATATATTTT	CASSFGLGRGNTIYF
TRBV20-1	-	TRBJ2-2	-	TGCAGTGCTAGAGTCTCGAGCGCCGCGAACACCGGGGAGCTGTTTTTT	CSARVSSAANTGELFF
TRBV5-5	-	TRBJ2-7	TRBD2	TGTGCCAGCAGCTTGGCCGGGGGACTAGCGTGGTACGAGCAGTACTTC	CASSLAGGLAWYEQYF
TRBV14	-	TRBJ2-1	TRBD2	TGTGCCAGCAGCCAAGACCGAGAGACCACTAGCGGCCAGCAGTTCTTC	CASSQDRETTSGQQFF
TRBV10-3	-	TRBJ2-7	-	TGTGCCATCAGTGCGGTCTTTCGACGGGAGCCGGCCTACGAGCAGTACTTC	CAISAVFRREPAYEQYF
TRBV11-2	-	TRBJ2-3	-	TGTGCCATCAGCTTTACGGGTTTTTCGGCAGCCCCGCAGTATTTT	CAISFTGFSAAPQYF
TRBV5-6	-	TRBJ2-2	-	TGTGCCAGCAGCACCCTAGTAACTATCGACACCGGGGAGCTGTTTTTT	CASSTLVTIDTGELFF
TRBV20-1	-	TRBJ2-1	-	TGCAGTGCTAGAGTCCGGAGTGTGAGCTCCTACAATGAGCAGTTCTTC	CSARVRSVSSYNEQFF
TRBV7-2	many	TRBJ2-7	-	TGTGCCAGCAGCTTAGCATGGGGGTGGAACGAGCAGTACTTC	CASSLAWGWNEQYF
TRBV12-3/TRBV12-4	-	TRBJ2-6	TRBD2	TGTGCCAGCAGACTAGCGGGAGCTCCTGGGGCCAACGTCCTGACTTTC	CASRLAGAPGANVLTF
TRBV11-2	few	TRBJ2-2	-	TGTGCCAGTCGCTTAGTGGCCTTTACCAAGACCGGGGAGCTGTTTTTT	CASRLVAFTKTGELFF
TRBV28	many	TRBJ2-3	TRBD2	TGTGCCAGCTTATTTAGCGGGTGGGGCAGGGAGACAGATACGCAGTATTTT	CASLFSGWGRETDTQYF
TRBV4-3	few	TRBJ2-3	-	TGCGCCAGCAGCCCCCAGACTAGCACAGATACGCAGTATTTT	CASSPQTSTDTQYF
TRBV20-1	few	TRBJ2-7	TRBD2	TGCAGTGCTAGCGTCGGACTAGCGGGGATAGTCTACGAGCAGTACTTC	CSASVGLAGIVYEQYF
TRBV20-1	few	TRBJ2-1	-	TGCAGTGCTAGGTCAGGGATCGGCAATGAGCAGTTCTTC	CSARSGIGNEQFF
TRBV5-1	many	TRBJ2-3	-	TGCGCCAGCAGCTTGGTCGCAGGGAGTACAGATACGCAGTATTTT	CASSLVAGSTDTQYF
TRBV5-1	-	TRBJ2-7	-	TGCGCCAGCAGCGAGAGACAGGACCCTACCTACGAGCAGTACTTC	CASSERQDPTYEQYF
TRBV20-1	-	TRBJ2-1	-	TGCAGTTCCAGCGGGCCGACCTACAATGAGCAGTTCTTC	CSSSGPTYNEQFF
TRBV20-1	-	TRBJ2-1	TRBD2	TGCAGTGCTCCCGGGACTAGCGCTCCCCTAAGCTCCTACAATGAGCAGTTCTTC	CSAPGTSAPLSSYNEQFF
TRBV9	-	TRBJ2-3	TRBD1	TGTGCCAGCAGCGTAGCTACAGGGGGCGAGGGAGATACGCAGTATTTT	CASSVATGGEGDTQYF
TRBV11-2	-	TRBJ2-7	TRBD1	TGTGCCAGCAGCTTAGAACCCAGGGGGTCCTTCGAGCAGTACTTC	CASSLEPRGSFEQYF
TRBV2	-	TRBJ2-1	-	TGTGCCAGCAGCTTGGAGTCGGGGCCCTACAATGAGCAGTTCTTC	CASSLESGPYNEQFF
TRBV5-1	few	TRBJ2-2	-	TGCGCCAGCAGCTTTGCGACCGGGGAGCTGTTTTTT	CASSFATGELFF
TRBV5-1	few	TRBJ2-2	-	TGCGCCAGCAGCTTGGCCGTGACCGGGGAGCTGTTTTTT	CASSLAVTGELFF
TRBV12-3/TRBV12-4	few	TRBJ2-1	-	TGTGCCGTCGGTCTGGGGTTAAGGGAGCAGTTCTTC	CAVGLGLREQFF
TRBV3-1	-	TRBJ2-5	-	TGTGCCAGCCTCGAGGGTAGGAGTCTAAGCTTC	CASLEGRSLSF
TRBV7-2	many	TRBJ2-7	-	TGTGCCAGCACCTTAGACAGTACCTACGAGCAGTACTTC	CASTLDSTYEQYF
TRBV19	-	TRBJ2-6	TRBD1	TGTGCCAGTAGTGGGCCTCAGGGGGCCAAATTCTCTGGGGCCAACGTCCTGACTTTC	CASSGPQGAKFSGANVLTF
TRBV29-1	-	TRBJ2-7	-	TGCAGCGTTGAAGGGGGGGAAGTCTCGTCCTACGAGCAGTACTTC	CSVEGGEVSSYEQYF
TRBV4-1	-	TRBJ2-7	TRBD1	TGCGCCAGCAGCCAACCTCCGACAGGGCTTCAAACCTACGAGCAGTACTTC	CASSQPPTGLQTYEQYF
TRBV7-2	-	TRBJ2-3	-	TGTGCCAGCAGCCCAGGACTTATCACAGATACGCAGTATTTT	CASSPGLITDTQYF
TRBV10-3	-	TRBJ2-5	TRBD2	TGTGCCATCAGTGAGTCTGGGGGGGACGAGACCCAGTACTTC	CAISESGGDETQYF
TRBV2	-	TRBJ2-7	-	TGTGCCTTACAGATCCGGAGAAGCGAGCAGTACTTC	CALQIRRSEQYF
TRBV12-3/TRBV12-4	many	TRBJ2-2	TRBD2	TGTGCCAGCGGCCCAACTAGCGGGAACACCGGGGAGCTGTTTTTT	CASGPTSGNTGELFF
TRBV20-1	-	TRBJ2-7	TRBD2	TGCAGTGCTAGTAGCGGGAGACGGCCCTACGAGCAGTACTTC	CSASSGRRPYEQYF
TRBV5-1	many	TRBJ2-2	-	TGCGCCAGCGGTCACACCGGGGAGCTGTTTTTT	CASGHTGELFF
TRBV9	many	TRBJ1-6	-	TGTGCCAGCAGCGTACAGGGCCTGGTTAATTCACCCCTCCACTTT	CASSVQGLVNSPLHF
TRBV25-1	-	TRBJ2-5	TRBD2	TGTGCCAGCAGTGAAGCAGGAGGGGGGAGGATGGCTAGCGGGTTTAGGGAGACCCAGTACTTC	CASSEAGGGRMASGFRETQYF
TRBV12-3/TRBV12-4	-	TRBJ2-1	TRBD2	TGTGCCAGCAGTCGACTAGCGGGAGAGCACAATGAGCAGTTCTTC	CASSRLAGEHNEQFF
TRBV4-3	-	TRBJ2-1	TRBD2	TGCGCCAGCAGCCAAAAATATAGCGGGAGCGCTCTTCCTTCCTACAATGAGCAGTTCTTC	CASSQKYSGSALPSYNEQFF
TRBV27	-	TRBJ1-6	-	TGTGCCAGCAGTTTATCGGTAACGGTGGATTCACCCCTCCACTTT	CASSLSVTVDSPLHF
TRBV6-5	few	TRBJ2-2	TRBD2	TGTGCCAGCAGTTACCGCACTAGCGGGGGACGATCGAACACCGGGGAGCTGTTTTTT	CASSYRTSGGRSNTGELFF
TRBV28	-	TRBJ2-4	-	TGTGCCAGCAGAAAGGGGTGGAACATTCAGTACTTC	CASRKGWNIQYF
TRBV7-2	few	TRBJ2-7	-	TGTGCCAGCGGGGTGGGCTCCTACGAGCAGTACTTC	CASGVGSYEQYF
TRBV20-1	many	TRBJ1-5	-	TGCAGTGCTACCAGGGACGTCGGTCAGCCCCAGCATTTT	CSATRDVGQPQHF
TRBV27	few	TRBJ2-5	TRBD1	TGTGCCAGCAGTTTAACGGTTTGGGGACAGGGGGTAGAGACCCAGTACTTC	CASSLTVWGQGVETQYF
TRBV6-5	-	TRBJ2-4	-	TGTGCCAGCAGTTACTCGGGGCAAAACATTCAGTACTTC	CASSYSGQNIQYF
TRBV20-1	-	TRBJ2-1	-	TGCAGTGCTAGAGATACCAACGGGGATGAGCAGTTCTTC	CSARDTNGDEQFF